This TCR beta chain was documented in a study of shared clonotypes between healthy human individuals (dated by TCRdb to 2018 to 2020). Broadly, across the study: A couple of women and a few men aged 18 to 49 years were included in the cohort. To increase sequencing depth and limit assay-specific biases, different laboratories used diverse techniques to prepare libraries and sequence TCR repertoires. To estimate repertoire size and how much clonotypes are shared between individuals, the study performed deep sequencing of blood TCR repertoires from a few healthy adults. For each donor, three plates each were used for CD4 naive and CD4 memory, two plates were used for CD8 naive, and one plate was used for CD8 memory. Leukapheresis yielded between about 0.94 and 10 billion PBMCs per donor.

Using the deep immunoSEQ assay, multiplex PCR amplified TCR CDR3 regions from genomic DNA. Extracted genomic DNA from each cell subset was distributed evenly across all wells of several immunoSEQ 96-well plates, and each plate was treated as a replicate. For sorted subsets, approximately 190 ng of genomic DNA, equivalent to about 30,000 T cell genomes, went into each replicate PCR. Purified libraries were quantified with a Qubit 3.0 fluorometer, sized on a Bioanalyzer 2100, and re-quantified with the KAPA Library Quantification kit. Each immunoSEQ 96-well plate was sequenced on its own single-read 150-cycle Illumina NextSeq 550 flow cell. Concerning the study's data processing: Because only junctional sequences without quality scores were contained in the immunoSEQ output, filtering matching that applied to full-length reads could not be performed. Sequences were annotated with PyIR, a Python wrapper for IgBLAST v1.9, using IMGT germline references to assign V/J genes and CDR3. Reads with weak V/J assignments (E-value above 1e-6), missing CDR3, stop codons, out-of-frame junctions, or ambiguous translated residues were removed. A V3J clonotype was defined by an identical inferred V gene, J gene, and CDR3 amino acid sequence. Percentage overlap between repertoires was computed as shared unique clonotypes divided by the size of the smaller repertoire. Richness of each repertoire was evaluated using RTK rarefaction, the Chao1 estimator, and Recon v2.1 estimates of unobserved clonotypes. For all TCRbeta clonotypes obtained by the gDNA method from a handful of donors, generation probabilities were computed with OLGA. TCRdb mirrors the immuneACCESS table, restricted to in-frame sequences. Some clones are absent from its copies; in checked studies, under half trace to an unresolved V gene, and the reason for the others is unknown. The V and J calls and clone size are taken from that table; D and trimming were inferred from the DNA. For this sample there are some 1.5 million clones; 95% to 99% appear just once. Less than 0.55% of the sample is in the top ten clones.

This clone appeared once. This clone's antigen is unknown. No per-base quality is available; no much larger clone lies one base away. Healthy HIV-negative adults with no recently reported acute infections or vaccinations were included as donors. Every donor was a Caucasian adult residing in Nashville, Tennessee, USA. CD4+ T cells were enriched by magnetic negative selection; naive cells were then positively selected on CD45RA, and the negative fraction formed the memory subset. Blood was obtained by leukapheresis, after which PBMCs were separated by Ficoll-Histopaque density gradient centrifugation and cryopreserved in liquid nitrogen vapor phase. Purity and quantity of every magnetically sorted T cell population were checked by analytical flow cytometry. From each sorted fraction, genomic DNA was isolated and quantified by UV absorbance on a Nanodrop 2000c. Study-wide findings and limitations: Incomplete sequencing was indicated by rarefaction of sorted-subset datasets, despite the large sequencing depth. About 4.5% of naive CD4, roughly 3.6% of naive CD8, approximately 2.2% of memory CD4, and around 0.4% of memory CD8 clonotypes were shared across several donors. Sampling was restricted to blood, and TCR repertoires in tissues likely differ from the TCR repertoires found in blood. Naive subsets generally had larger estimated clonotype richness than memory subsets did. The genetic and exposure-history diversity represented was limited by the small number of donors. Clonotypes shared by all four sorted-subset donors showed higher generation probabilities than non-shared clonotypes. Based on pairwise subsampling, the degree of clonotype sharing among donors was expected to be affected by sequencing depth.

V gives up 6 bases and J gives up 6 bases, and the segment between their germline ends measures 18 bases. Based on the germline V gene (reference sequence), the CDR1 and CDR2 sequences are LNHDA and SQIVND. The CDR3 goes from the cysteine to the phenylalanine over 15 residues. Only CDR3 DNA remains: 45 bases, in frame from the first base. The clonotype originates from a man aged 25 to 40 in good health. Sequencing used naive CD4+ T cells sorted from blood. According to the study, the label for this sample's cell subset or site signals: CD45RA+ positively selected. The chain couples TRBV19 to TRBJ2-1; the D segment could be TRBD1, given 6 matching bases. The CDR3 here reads CASRVRQGLGNEQFF. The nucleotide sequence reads TGTGCCAGTAGGGTCAGGCAGGGGTTAGGCAATGAGCAGTTCTTC.